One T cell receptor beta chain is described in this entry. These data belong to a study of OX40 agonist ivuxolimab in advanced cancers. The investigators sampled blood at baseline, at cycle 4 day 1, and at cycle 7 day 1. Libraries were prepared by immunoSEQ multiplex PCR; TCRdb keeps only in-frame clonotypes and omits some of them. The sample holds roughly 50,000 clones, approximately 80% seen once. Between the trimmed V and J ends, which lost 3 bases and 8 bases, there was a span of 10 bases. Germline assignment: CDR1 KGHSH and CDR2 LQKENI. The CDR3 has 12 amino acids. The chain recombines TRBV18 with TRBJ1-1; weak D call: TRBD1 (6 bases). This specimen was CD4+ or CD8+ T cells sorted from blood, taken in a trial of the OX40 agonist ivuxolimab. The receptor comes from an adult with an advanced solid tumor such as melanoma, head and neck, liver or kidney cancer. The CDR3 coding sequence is TGTGCCAGCTCACCCCGGCAGGGGGAAGCTTTCTTT. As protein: CASSPRQGEAFF.